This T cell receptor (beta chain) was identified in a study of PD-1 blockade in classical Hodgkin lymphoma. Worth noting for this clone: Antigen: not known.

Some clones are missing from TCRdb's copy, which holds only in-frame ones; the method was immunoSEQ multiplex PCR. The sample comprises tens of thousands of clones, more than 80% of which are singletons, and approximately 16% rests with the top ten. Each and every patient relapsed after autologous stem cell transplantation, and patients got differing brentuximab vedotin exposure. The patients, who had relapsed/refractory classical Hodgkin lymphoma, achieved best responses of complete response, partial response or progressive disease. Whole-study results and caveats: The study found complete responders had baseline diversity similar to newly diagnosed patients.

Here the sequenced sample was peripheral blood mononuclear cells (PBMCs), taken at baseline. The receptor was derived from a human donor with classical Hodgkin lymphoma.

As DNA, the CDR3 is TGTGCCAGCAGTGAATCGTCGGGACAGGGTTACGAGCAGTACTTC. It codes for CASSESSGQGYEQYF. The chain uses TRBV25-1 and TRBJ2-7; 9 nucleotides align to TRBD1. The ends lost 1 base at V and 4 bases at J; junction bases unmatched: 5. CDR3 length: 15 amino acids. CDR1 and CDR2 from the germline V gene are MGHDK and SYGVNS.